Listed below are T cell receptor beta chains from one sample, sequenced in a study of CD8+ T cells in alopecia areata. Profiled with immunoSEQ multiplex PCR; TCRdb holds only in-frame clones, not every one. This sample has about 97,000 clones, with roughly 41% found just once. The material sequenced was CD4+ T cells sorted from blood. Receptors were obtained from a human donor with alopecia areata. Both conserved end residues are part of each CDR3. The order of the fields is V gene, J gene, D gene, clone size, CDR3 DNA, CDR3 protein. A D gene is named only where the DNA matches it firmly. Some rows mark clone size as missing; the rest say once, few, many or name a class of expanded clone.

TRBV4-2	TRBJ2-7	NA	NA	TGTGCCAGCAGCCAAAGGGATTCCTACGAGCAGTACTTC	CASSQRDSYEQYF
TRBV30	TRBJ1-6	NA	few	TGTGCCTGCCCACAAGACCGGGCCATCAATTCACCCCTCCACTTT	CACPQDRAINSPLHF
TRBV27	TRBJ1-5	NA	NA	TGTGCCAGCAGTTCAGGGGTTTACCAGCCCCAGCATTTT	CASSSGVYQPQHF
TRBV2	TRBJ2-5	NA	NA	TGTGCCAGCAGATTATATGGGGGCCCACAAGAGACCCAGTACTTC	CASRLYGGPQETQYF
TRBV18	TRBJ2-4	TRBD1	NA	TGTGCCAGCTCATTTCGGACAGGAAACAAAAACATTCAGTACTTC	CASSFRTGNKNIQYF
TRBV6-5	TRBJ2-5	NA	once	TGTGCCAGCAGTCTCGGGGCGGGGCAAGAGACCCAGTACTTC	CASSLGAGQETQYF
TRBV7-9	TRBJ2-5	NA	NA	TGTGCCAGCAGCGAACTGACTCGGTCGGAGCAGTACTTC	CASSELTRSEQYF
TRBV29-1	TRBJ1-1	NA	NA	TGCAGCGCCACAAACCCGCAAACGGGTGGAAACACTGAAGCTTTCTTT	CSATNPQTGGNTEAFF
TRBV7-3	TRBJ2-5	NA	NA	TGTGCCAGCAGCCCCAGGTGGGGAGAGACCCAGTACTTC	CASSPRWGETQYF
TRBV2	TRBJ2-3	NA	few	TGTGCCAGCAGTGAAGCCACTTACACAGATACGCAGTATTTT	CASSEATYTDTQYF
TRBV9	TRBJ1-2	TRBD1	NA	TGTGCCAGCAGCGTGGATCGGGACAGGACTAACTATGGCTACACCTTC	CASSVDRDRTNYGYTF
TRBV4-3	TRBJ1-4	NA	few	TGCGCCAGCAGCCAAGATGGGGGGCGAGAAAAACTGTTTTTT	CASSQDGGREKLFF
TRBV27	TRBJ1-1	NA	few	TGTGCCAGCACCCCGTCGGGGTTTGGCACTGAAGCTTTCTTT	CASTPSGFGTEAFF
TRBV5-1	TRBJ2-1	NA	NA	TGCGCCAGCAGCTTGGAGCCCTACTCCTACAATGAGCAGTTCTTC	CASSLEPYSYNEQFF
TRBV27	TRBJ2-2	NA	NA	TGTGCCAGCAGTTCTCGGTTTCGGCCCGGGGAGCTGTTTTTT	CASSSRFRPGELFF
TRBV23-1	TRBJ1-4	NA	NA	TGCGCCAGCAGTCATCCTCTACAGTGTACTAATGAAAAACTGTTTTTT	CASSHPLQCTNEKLFF
TRBV2	TRBJ2-7	NA	NA	TGTGCCAGCAGTGTCCCCCCCTACGGCGAGCAGTACTTC	CASSVPPYGEQYF
TRBV30	TRBJ2-7	TRBD1	NA	TGTGCCTGGAGGAAGGACAGGGGGTTTTGGGAGCAGTACTTC	CAWRKDRGFWEQYF
TRBV15	TRBJ2-4	NA	NA	TGTGCCACCAGCAGAGAGAAGAACAGGGCCAAAAACATTCAGTACTTC	CATSREKNRAKNIQYF
TRBV30	TRBJ2-7	NA	NA	TGTGCCTGGAATCACCTTTACGAGCAGTACTTC	CAWNHLYEQYF
TRBV30	TRBJ1-5	NA	NA	TGTGCCTGGTCGAATATACGTGATCAGCCCCAGCATTTT	CAWSNIRDQPQHF
TRBV27	TRBJ2-4	TRBD1	NA	TGTGCCAGTTCCGGGACAGTCGAAAACATTCAGTACTTC	CASSGTVENIQYF
TRBV1	TRBJ2-5	NA	NA	TGCACCAGCAGCCAAGGTTTAGCGGTCCGGCGGACGCAAGAGACCCAGTACTTC	CTSSQGLAVRRTQETQYF
TRBV6-5	TRBJ1-2	NA	NA	TGTGCCAGCAGCCATAGGGGTGGCTACACCTTC	CASSHRGGYTF
TRBV7-2	TRBJ2-7	TRBD2	few	TGTGCCAGCAGCTTAGTAGCGGGTAGCTCCTACGAGCAGTACTTC	CASSLVAGSSYEQYF
TRBV29-1	TRBJ1-2	TRBD1	NA	TGCAGCGCCCCCAGGGGGCCCGGCTATGGCTACACCTTC	CSAPRGPGYGYTF
TRBV5-1	TRBJ2-1	TRBD2	few	TGCGCCAGCAGCCACCTAGCGGCGGGAGGGCCGGGCAATGAGCAGTTCTTC	CASSHLAAGGPGNEQFF
TRBV5-1	TRBJ2-7	TRBD2	NA	TGCGCCAGCAGCTTGGTCCCGGGACTAGAAACCTACGAGCAGTACTTC	CASSLVPGLETYEQYF
TRBV18	TRBJ2-7	TRBD2	NA	TGTGCCAGCTCACCCTTGCTAGCGGGAGGCTACGAGCAGTACTTC	CASSPLLAGGYEQYF
TRBV30	TRBJ1-4	NA	NA	TGTGCCTGGAGTATCCGGGAAAAACTGTTTTTT	CAWSIREKLFF
TRBV7-7	TRBJ2-5	TRBD1	few	TGTGCCAGCAGCTCGGACAGGCGACAAGAGACCCAGTACTTC	CASSSDRRQETQYF
TRBV29-1	TRBJ1-5	TRBD1	NA	TGCAGCGCGGGGACAGGCGGCAATCAGCCCCAGCATTTT	CSAGTGGNQPQHF
TRBV23-1	TRBJ2-4	NA	NA	TGCGCCACGAGGGGGGTGTTTGTCAAAAACATTCAGTACTTC	CATRGVFVKNIQYF
TRBV18	TRBJ2-3	NA	NA	TGTGCCAGCTCTCCGACTTCTAGCACAGATACGCAGTATTTT	CASSPTSSTDTQYF
TRBV27	TRBJ2-7	NA	NA	TGTGCCAGCAGTTCAAGACAGACCAGCTCCTACGAGCAGTACTTC	CASSSRQTSSYEQYF
TRBV4-1	TRBJ1-5	NA	NA	TGCGCCAGCAGCCAGATACCTGCGGAGCCCCAGCATTTT	CASSQIPAEPQHF
TRBV28	TRBJ1-1	NA	NA	TGTGCCAGCGGCACAGTGAACACTGAAGCTTTCTTT	CASGTVNTEAFF
TRBV7-9	TRBJ2-5	NA	NA	TGTGCCAGCAGCTTAGAAGGGGGGTCGTGGGAGACCCAGTACTTC	CASSLEGGSWETQYF
TRBV5-6	TRBJ2-6	NA	few	TGTGCCAGCAGCTTCATCGGTCCTGGGGCCAACGTCCTGACTTTC	CASSFIGPGANVLTF
TRBV18	TRBJ2-1	TRBD1	few	TGTGCCAGCTCATCACTTCCGGGACAGGGGTCTTCTGAGCAGTTCTTC	CASSSLPGQGSSEQFF
TRBV29-1	TRBJ1-1	NA	NA	TGCAGCGTTGAACAGGGAGAGGGAACTGAAGCTTTCTTT	CSVEQGEGTEAFF
TRBV9	TRBJ1-2	NA	NA	TGTGCCAGCAGCGTACCGACTGCGGGCTATGGCTACACCTTC	CASSVPTAGYGYTF
TRBV7-9	TRBJ2-5	TRBD1	NA	TGTGCCAGCATCTCTGGCGGGACAGGGGTCGAGACCCAGTACTTC	CASISGGTGVETQYF
TRBV5-1	TRBJ2-4	NA	few	TGCGCCAGCAGCGGAAAGGTTGGGACAGCGGGAAACATTCAGTACTTC	CASSGKVGTAGNIQYF
TRBV18	TRBJ1-6	NA	few	TGTGCCAGCTCACTTCGACAGCCAAATAATTCACCCCTCCACTTT	CASSLRQPNNSPLHF
TRBV6-1	TRBJ2-7	NA	few	TGTGCCAGCAACTCGGGGGCAGGCTTATTCGAGCAGTACTTC	CASNSGAGLFEQYF
TRBV30	TRBJ2-7	TRBD1	NA	TGTGCTTTGGGGGACAGTGAACCAGGAGAGCAGTACTTC	CALGDSEPGEQYF
TRBV4-1	TRBJ1-4	NA	NA	TGCGCCAGCAGCCAAGGTTCCGGGGCTAATGAAAAACTGTTTTTT	CASSQGSGANEKLFF
TRBV30	TRBJ1-2	NA	NA	TGTGCCTGGAGTGTTGGCATAGACTATGGCTACACCTTC	CAWSVGIDYGYTF
TRBV4-1	TRBJ2-3	TRBD2	NA	TGCGCCAGCAGCCAAGATGAGGGCGGGGGGAACACAGATACGCAGTATTTT	CASSQDEGGGNTDTQYF
TRBV28	TRBJ2-7	NA	NA	TGTGCCAGCAGTACAGGGTCAGGAGTCTACGAGCAGTACTTC	CASSTGSGVYEQYF
TRBV2	TRBJ1-1	TRBD1	NA	TGTGCCAGCAGGCTAACAGGGGATGATACTGAAGCTTTCTTT	CASRLTGDDTEAFF
TRBV30	TRBJ2-2	NA	NA	TGTGCCTGGAGTGTTAGCAGGAGCGGCACCGGGGAGCTGTTTTTT	CAWSVSRSGTGELFF
TRBV6-5	TRBJ1-6	TRBD1	NA	TGTGCCAGCAGTCTGGACAGGGGTGCGAATTCACCCCTCCACTTT	CASSLDRGANSPLHF